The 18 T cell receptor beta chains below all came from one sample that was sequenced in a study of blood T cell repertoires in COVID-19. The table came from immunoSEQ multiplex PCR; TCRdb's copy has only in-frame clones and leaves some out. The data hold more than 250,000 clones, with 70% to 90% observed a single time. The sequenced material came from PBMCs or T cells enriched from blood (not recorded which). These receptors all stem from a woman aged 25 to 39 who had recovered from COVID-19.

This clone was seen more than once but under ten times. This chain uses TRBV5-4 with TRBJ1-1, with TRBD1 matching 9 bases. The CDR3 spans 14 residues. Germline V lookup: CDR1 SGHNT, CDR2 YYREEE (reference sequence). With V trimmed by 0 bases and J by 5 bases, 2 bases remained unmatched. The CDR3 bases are TGTGCCAGCAGCTTGGGACAGGGGGTGACTGAAGCTTTCTTT. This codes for CASSLGQGVTEAFF.

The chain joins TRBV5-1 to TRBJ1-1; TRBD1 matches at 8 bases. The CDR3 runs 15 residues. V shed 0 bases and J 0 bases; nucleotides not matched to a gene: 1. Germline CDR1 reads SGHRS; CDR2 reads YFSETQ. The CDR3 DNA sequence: TGCGCCAGCAGCTTGGGGGGACAGGTGAACACTGAAGCTTTCTTT. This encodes CASSLGGQVNTEAFF. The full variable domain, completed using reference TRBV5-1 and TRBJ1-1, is KAGVTQTPRYLIKTRGQQVTLSCSPISGHRSVSWYQQTPGQGLQFLFEYFSETQRNKGNFPGRFSGRQFSNSRSEMNVSTLELGDSALYLCASSLGGQVNTEAFFGQGTRLTVV.

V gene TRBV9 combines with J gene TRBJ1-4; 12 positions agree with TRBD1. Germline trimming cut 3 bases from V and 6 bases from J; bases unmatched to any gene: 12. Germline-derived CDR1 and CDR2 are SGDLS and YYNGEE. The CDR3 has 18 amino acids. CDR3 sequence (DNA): TGTGCCAGCAGCGCTGGGCGAGGGACAGGGGGCGCCCATGAAAAACTGTTTTTT. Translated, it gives CASSAGRGTGGAHEKLFF.

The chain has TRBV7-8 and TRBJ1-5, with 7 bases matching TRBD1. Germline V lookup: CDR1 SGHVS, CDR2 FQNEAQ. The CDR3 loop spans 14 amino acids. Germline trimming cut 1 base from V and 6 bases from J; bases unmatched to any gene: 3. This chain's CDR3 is CASSLDRQGQPQHF. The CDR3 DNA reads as TGTGCCAGCAGCTTAGATCGACAGGGTCAGCCCCAGCATTTT.

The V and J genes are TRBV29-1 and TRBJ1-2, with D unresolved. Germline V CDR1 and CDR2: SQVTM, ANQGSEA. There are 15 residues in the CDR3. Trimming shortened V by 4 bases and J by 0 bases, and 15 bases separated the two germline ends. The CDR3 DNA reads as TGCAGCGTTGGGTTGCTGGCCGTCACTAACTATGGCTACACCTTC. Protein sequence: CSVGLLAVTNYGYTF.

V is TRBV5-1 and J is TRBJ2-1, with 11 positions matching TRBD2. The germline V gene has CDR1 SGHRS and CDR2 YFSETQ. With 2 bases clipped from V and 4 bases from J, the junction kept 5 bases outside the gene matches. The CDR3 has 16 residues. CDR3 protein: CASSFGLAGSYNEQFF. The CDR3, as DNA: TGCGCCAGCAGCTTCGGACTAGCGGGCTCATACAATGAGCAGTTCTTC.

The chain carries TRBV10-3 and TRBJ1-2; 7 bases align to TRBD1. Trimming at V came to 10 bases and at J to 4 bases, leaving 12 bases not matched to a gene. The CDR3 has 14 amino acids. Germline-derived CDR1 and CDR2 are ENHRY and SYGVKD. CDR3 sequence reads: CATKGADRVYGYTF. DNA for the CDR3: TGTGCCACCAAGGGGGCTGACAGGGTCTATGGCTACACCTTC.

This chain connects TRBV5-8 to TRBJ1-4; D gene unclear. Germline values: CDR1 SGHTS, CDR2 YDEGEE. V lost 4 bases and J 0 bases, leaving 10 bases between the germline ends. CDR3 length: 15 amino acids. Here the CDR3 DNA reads TGTGCCAGCAGCCGCGGGTGGTCAACTAATGAAAAACTGTTTTTT. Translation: CASSRGWSTNEKLFF.

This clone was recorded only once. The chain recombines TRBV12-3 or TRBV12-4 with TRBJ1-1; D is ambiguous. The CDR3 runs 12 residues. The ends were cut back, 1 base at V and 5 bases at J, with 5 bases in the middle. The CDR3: CASSLVRTEAFF. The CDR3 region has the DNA TGTGCCAGCAGTTTAGTACGGACTGAAGCTTTCTTT.

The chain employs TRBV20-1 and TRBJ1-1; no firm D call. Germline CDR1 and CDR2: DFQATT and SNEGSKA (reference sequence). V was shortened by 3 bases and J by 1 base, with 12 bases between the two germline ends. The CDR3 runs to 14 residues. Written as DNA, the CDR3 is TGCAGTGCTAGTTTAGCCTTCAAGAACACTGAAGCTTTCTTT. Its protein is CSASLAFKNTEAFF.

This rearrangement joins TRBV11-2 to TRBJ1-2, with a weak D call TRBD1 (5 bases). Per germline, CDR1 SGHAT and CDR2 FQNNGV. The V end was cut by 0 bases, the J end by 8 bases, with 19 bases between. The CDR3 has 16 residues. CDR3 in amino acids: CASSLDIGAASLGYTF. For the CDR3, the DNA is TGTGCCAGCAGCTTAGATATAGGGGCAGCCTCCCTCGGCTACACCTTC.

The DNA of the CDR3 is TGTGCCAGCAGTGTACTGGGGCAGACCACCGGGGAGCTGTTTTTT. Amino acid sequence: CASSVLGQTTGELFF. V usage is TRBV2 and J usage is TRBJ2-2, with D possibly matching TRBD1 (5 bases). The CDR3 is 15 residues long. V was pared by 4 bases and J by 4 bases, with 13 bases between. Per the germline V gene, CDR1 is SNHLY and CDR2 is FYNNEI.

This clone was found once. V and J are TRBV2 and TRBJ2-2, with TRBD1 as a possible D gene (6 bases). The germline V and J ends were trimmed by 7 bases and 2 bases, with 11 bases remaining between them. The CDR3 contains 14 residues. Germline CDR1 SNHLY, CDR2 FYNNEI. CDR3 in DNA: TGTGCCAGCAAGGGGGACATAAACACCGGGGAGCTGTTTTTT. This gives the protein CASKGDINTGELFF.

The CDR3 loop reads CASSPQADSGELFF. The CDR3 DNA sequence: TGTGCCAGCAGCCCCCAAGCCGACAGCGGGGAGCTGTTTTTT. This chain connects TRBV11-2 to TRBJ2-2; tentatively, D is TRBD1 (5 bases). Per germline, CDR1 SGHAT and CDR2 FQNNGV. V was shortened by 5 bases and J by 7 bases, with 14 bases between the two germline ends. The CDR3 covers 14 residues.

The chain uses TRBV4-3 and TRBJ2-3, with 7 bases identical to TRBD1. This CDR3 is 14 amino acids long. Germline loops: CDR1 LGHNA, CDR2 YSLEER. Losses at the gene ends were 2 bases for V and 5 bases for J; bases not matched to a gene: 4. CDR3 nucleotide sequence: TGCGCCAGCAGCCAAAACACAGGGGTAGATACGCAGTATTTT. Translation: CASSQNTGVDTQYF.

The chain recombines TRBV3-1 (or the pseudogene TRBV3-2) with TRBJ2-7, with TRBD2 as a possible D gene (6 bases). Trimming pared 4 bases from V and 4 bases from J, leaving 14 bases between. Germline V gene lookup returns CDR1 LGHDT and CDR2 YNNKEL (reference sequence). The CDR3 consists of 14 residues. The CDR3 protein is CASSPWPGEYEQYF. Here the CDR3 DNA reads TGTGCCAGCAGCCCCTGGCCGGGGGAGTACGAGCAGTACTTC.

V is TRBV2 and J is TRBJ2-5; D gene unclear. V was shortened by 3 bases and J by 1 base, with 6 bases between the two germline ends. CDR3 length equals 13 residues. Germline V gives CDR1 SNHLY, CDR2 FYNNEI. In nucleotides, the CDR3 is TGTGCCAGCAGTGATGGCAGCCAAGAGACCCAGTACTTC. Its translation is CASSDGSQETQYF.

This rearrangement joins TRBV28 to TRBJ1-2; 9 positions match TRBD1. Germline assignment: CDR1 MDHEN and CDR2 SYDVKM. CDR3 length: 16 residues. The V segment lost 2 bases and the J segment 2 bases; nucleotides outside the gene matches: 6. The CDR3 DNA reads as TGTGCCAGCAGTTTAGGGGACAGGGAAGCGAACTATGGCTACACCTTC. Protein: CASSLGDREANYGYTF.